These T cell receptor beta chains were read from a single sample in a study of shared clonotypes between healthy human individuals. The protocol was immunoSEQ multiplex PCR, while the TCRdb copy is restricted to in-frame clones and leaves out a portion. The repertoire consists of millions of clones, with approximately 93% occurring once and the leading ten covering 0.35% to 0.45%. The source material was naive CD4+ T cells from PBMCs. These receptors were taken from a man aged 18 to 29 in good health. Some clones in this sample may be carry-over from other donors' samples. Both conserved end residues are part of each CDR3. A D gene is named only where the DNA matches it firmly. Expanded clones are given a class, and other clones once, few, many or no size at all.

clone_size d_call j_call cdr3_length v_call cdr3_nt cdr3_aa
. . TRBJ1-5 16 TRBV7-9 TGTGCCAGCAGCTTAGAGAGGGGCCATAGCAATCAGCCCCAGCATTTT CASSLERGHSNQPQHF
. TRBD1 TRBJ1-2 14 TRBV28 TGTGCCAGCAGCGCGACAGGGGGCAACTATGGCTACACCTTC CASSATGGNYGYTF
. TRBD1 TRBJ1-5 16 TRBV2 TGTGCCAGCAGTGGACAGGGGAGGGGGAGCAATCAGCCCCAGCATTTT CASSGQGRGSNQPQHF
. . TRBJ2-4 17 TRBV18 TGTGCCAGCTCACCCCCAGGAGGGGATCTAGCCAAAAACATTCAGTACTTC CASSPPGGDLAKNIQYF
. . TRBJ2-2 16 TRBV7-2 TGTGCCAGCAGCTTATACAGGCCCGCGAACACCGGGGAGCTGTTTTTT CASSLYRPANTGELFF
. TRBD1 TRBJ2-5 14 TRBV7-9 TGTGCCAGCAGCCCCACAGGGGGTTGGGAGACCCAGTACTTC CASSPTGGWETQYF
. TRBD1 TRBJ2-5 14 TRBV28 TGTGCCAGCAGCGCAGGGGGCTCCCAAGAGACCCAGTACTTC CASSAGGSQETQYF
. TRBD2 TRBJ2-1 14 TRBV6-1 TGTGCCAGCTCGCCTAGCGGGGCCTACAATGAGCAGTTCTTC CASSPSGAYNEQFF
. . TRBJ1-5 14 TRBV12-2 TGTGCAAGTCGATCGACAGATAGCAATCAGCCCCAGCATTTT CASRSTDSNQPQHF
. TRBD1 TRBJ2-7 14 TRBV10-3 TGTGCCATCAGGGGACAGAGTTCCCTCTACGAGCAGTACTTC CAIRGQSSLYEQYF
once . TRBJ2-2 13 TRBV2 TGTGCCAGCAGGGAGACGGTGGCCGGGGAGCTGTTTTTT CASRETVAGELFF
. . TRBJ2-3 16 TRBV11-2 TGTGCCAGCAGCCCCCTGATGTTGAGGGCCGGAGATACGCAGTATTTT CASSPLMLRAGDTQYF
. . TRBJ2-2 14 TRBV7-3 TGTGCCAGCAGCTTAGGGGCTGTCACCGGGGAGCTGTTTTTT CASSLGAVTGELFF
. . TRBJ2-5 14 TRBV7-2 TGTGCCAGCAGCCCCTGGCCAGGAGGAGAGACCCAGTACTTC CASSPWPGGETQYF
. . TRBJ1-1 13 TRBV7-3 TGTGCCAGCAGCCGTAACCTGGACACTGAAGCTTTCTTT CASSRNLDTEAFF
. . TRBJ2-7 14 TRBV7-2 TGTGCCAGCAGCTTAGCTCCGGGGAACTACGAGCAGTACTTC CASSLAPGNYEQYF
. . TRBJ1-2 14 TRBV28 TGTGCCAGCAGTTCATGGACAGCTAACTATGGCTACACCTTC CASSSWTANYGYTF
. TRBD1 TRBJ1-5 16 TRBV19 TGTGCCAGTAGTATGTCCGGGACAGGCGCCAATCAGCCCCAGCATTTT CASSMSGTGANQPQHF
once . TRBJ2-7 13 TRBV2 TGTGCCAGCCGAAGGGCAGGGTCCTACGAGCAGTACTTC CASRRAGSYEQYF
. . TRBJ2-2 14 TRBV7-9 TGTGCCAGCAGCCGGGACTGGGACACCGGGGAGCTGTTTTTT CASSRDWDTGELFF
. . TRBJ1-2 14 TRBV10-3 TGTGCCATCAGTGAGTCCACAGTTGTAAAGGGCTACACCTTC CAISESTVVKGYTF
. . TRBJ1-1 16 TRBV18 TGTGCCAGCTCACCGGGCTTTGGGGCTCTGAACACTGAAGCTTTCTTT CASSPGFGALNTEAFF
. . TRBJ2-2 14 TRBV2 TGTGCCAGCAGTGAATGGGCTAGTACCGGGGAGCTGTTTTTT CASSEWASTGELFF
. TRBD1 TRBJ1-2 14 TRBV28 TGTGCCAGCAGTTCCACCGGGACAGGGTATGGCTACACCTTC CASSSTGTGYGYTF
. . TRBJ1-5 13 TRBV4-3 TGCGCCAGCAGCCAGAGAAAGAATCAGCCCCAGCATTTT CASSQRKNQPQHF
once . TRBJ2-7 16 TRBV21-1 TGTGCCAGCAGCAAAGACGGGGCCGCGGGTTCCTACGAGCAGTACTTC CASSKDGAAGSYEQYF
. . TRBJ1-2 12 TRBV6-5 TGTGCCAGCACCGACAGAAACTATGGCTACACCTTC CASTDRNYGYTF
. . TRBJ2-7 14 TRBV5-1 TGCGCCAGCAGCCCGGAGGTAACTTCCTACGAGCAGTACTTC CASSPEVTSYEQYF
. TRBD2 TRBJ2-4 16 TRBV28 TGTGCCAGCAGACTAGCGGGAGGGCTAGCCAAAAACATTCAGTACTTC CASRLAGGLAKNIQYF
. . TRBJ1-2 13 TRBV14 TGTGCCAGCAGCCAAGACATTGGGAACGGCTACACCTTC CASSQDIGNGYTF
. . TRBJ2-7 13 TRBV29-1 TGCAGCGCCGCGACGGGGAGCTCCTACGAGCAGTACTTC CSAATGSSYEQYF
. TRBD2 TRBJ2-7 14 TRBV27 TGTGCCAGCATGAAGGGACTAGCGAGTTACGAGCAGTACTTC CASMKGLASYEQYF
. . TRBJ2-2 16 TRBV2 TGTGCCAGCAAGTGGTCGGGCAACGCGAACACCGGGGAGCTGTTTTTT CASKWSGNANTGELFF
once . TRBJ2-5 12 TRBV2 TGTGCCAGCACCCGGACAGCCCCGCCTTGGTACTTC CASTRTAPPWYF
. TRBD1 TRBJ2-6 18 TRBV13 TGTGCCAGCAGCTTAGGAGGGAGAGGGGGCCCTGGGGCCAACGTCCTGACTTTC CASSLGGRGGPGANVLTF
few TRBD1 TRBJ1-3 14 TRBV18 TGTGCCAGCTCACCGGGACAGGGTGGAAACACCATATATTTT CASSPGQGGNTIYF
. TRBD1 TRBJ2-2 15 TRBV5-1 TGCGCCAGCAGCTTAGGGACAGAAAACACCGGGGAGCTGTTTTTT CASSLGTENTGELFF
. TRBD1 TRBJ2-7 15 TRBV7-2 TGTGCCAGCAGCATCCGCCGGGACAGATCCTACGAGCAGTACTTC CASSIRRDRSYEQYF
once TRBD2 TRBJ2-1 15 TRBV16 TGTGCCAGCAGCCAATTCGGGACTAGTACAAATGAGCAGTTCTTC CASSQFGTSTNEQFF
. . TRBJ2-1 15 TRBV9 TGTGCCAGCAGCGGTAGCGGCAACTCCTACAATGAGCAGTTCTTC CASSGSGNSYNEQFF
. TRBD1 TRBJ2-5 15 TRBV2 TGTGCCAGCAGCCCCGACAGGGGGCGTGTGGAGACCCAGTACTTC CASSPDRGRVETQYF